The 23 T cell receptor beta chains in this list originate from one sample, sequenced in a study of shared clonotypes between healthy human individuals. Clones were read by immunoSEQ multiplex PCR, and TCRdb kept only the in-frame ones, dropping some. The data contain 400,000 to 600,000 clones, 90% to 96% of them seen just once; the ten biggest clones take up approximately 0.067%. The sample taken for sequencing was naive CD4+ T cells sorted from blood. Documented subset: CD45RA+ positively selected. The receptors stem from a woman aged 25 to 39 in good health.

This chain links TRBV30 with TRBJ2-2, with TRBD2 matching 8 bases. The V gene's germline CDR1 is GTSNPN and CDR2 SVGIG (reference sequence). This CDR3 comprises 14 residues. V gave up 1 base and J gave up 7 bases; unmatched junction bases: 5. CDR3 residues: CAWSAGSGDGELFF. The CDR3 coding sequence is TGTGCCTGGAGTGCGGGTAGCGGGGACGGGGAGCTGTTTTTT.

This clone occurred once. V usage is TRBV10-1 and J usage is TRBJ1-3; 7 bases agree with TRBD1. The CDR3 totals 14 residues. The ends lost 2 bases at V and 13 bases at J; junction bases unmatched: 11. Germline CDR1 and CDR2: WNHNN and SYGVQD (reference sequence). The CDR3 region is CASSETTGTMPIYF. For the CDR3, the DNA is TGCGCCAGCAGTGAGACGACAGGGACCATGCCGATATATTTT.

V and J are TRBV14 and TRBJ2-2; 12 bases match TRBD2. V was pared by 6 bases and J by 5 bases, with 4 bases of the junction left unmatched. The germline gives CDR1 SGHDN, CDR2 FVKESK. This CDR3 spans 15 amino acids. The CDR3 is CASRSSGRATGELFF. As DNA, the CDR3 is TGTGCCAGCAGATCTAGCGGGAGGGCTACCGGGGAGCTGTTTTTT.

The genes are TRBV7-2 and TRBJ2-3; D not certain. Trimming removed 0 bases from V and 6 bases from J, with 7 bases in between. The CDR3 sequence is 13 residues long. CDR1 and CDR2 (germline): SGHTA, FQGNSA. In DNA, the CDR3 is TGTGCCAGCAGCTTAGCGGGCCGGGATACGCAGTATTTT. This encodes CASSLAGRDTQYF.

Only one count was recorded for this clone. J is TRBJ2-7 and V is TRBV6-5, with 10 bases matching TRBD2. Looked up from germline, CDR1 is MNHEY and CDR2 is SVGAGI. After removal of 4 bases from V and 4 bases from J, the junction contained 4 bases not matched to a gene. The CDR3 spans 14 residues. CDR3 coding DNA: TGTGCCAGCAGTTTACTAGCGGGGAAATACGAGCAGTACTTC. This sequence encodes CASSLLAGKYEQYF.

The CDR3 coding sequence is TGCAGCTCCCACTTCGGGCAGGAGACCCAGTACTTC. Translation: CSSHFGQETQYF. This chain uses TRBV29-1 with TRBJ2-5; D gene uncertain. CDR1 and CDR2 (germline): SQVTM, ANQGSEA. Trimming took 8 bases from V and 5 from J, leaving 15 bases between them. This CDR3 region has 12 residues. Supplemented by reference TRBV29-1 and TRBJ2-5, the full variable domain reads SAVISQKPSRDICQRGTSLTIQCQVDSQVTMMFWYRQQPGQSLTLIATANQGSEATYESGFVIDKFPISRPNLTFSTLTVSNMSPEDSSIYLCSSHFGQETQYFGPGTRLLVL.

The chain combines TRBV7-2 with TRBJ2-7; TRBD2 matches at 8 bases. Germline-derived CDR1 and CDR2 are SGHTA and FQGNSA. This CDR3 is built from 18 residues. The V gene end was trimmed by 2 bases and the J gene end by 2 bases; junction bases not matched to a gene: 14. The CDR3 protein is CASSLQTLAGLNPYEQYF. The CDR3 DNA sequence: TGTGCCAGCAGCTTACAGACATTAGCGGGACTAAACCCCTACGAGCAGTACTTC.

The J gene is TRBJ1-5, the V gene TRBV2; a possible D gene is TRBD1 (5 bases). Germline values: CDR1 SNHLY, CDR2 FYNNEI. Between the trimmed V and J ends, which lost 7 bases and 4 bases, there was a span of 11 bases. The CDR3 spans 13 residues. The CDR3 DNA sequence: TGTGCCAGCAAGACGGGGGAAAATCAGCCCCAGCATTTT. This gives the protein CASKTGENQPQHF.

The V call is TRBV27, the J call TRBJ2-3, with D maybe TRBD1 (5 bases). The germline CDR1 and CDR2 sequences are MNHEY and SMNVEV (reference sequence). The length of the CDR3 is 14 residues. V gave up 0 bases and J gave up 2 bases, with 6 bases separating them. Here the CDR3 reads CASSLSQATDTQYF. The DNA of the CDR3 is TGTGCCAGCAGTTTATCACAGGCCACAGATACGCAGTATTTT.

V usage is TRBV7-3 and J usage is TRBJ1-1, with D uncertain. The ends were cut back, 2 bases at V and 1 base at J, with 5 bases in the middle. Germline CDR1 is SGHTA and CDR2 is FQGTGA. The CDR3 is made up of 13 amino acids. The chain's CDR3 is CASSLVGNTEAFF. In DNA form, the CDR3 reads TGTGCCAGCAGCTTAGTAGGGAACACTGAAGCTTTCTTT.

The rearrangement joins TRBV19 to TRBJ2-7; TRBD2 matches at 13 bases. The CDR3 runs to 16 residues. V trimming: 4 bases; J trimming: 6 bases; junction bases outside the gene matches: 9. Germline values: CDR1 LNHDA, CDR2 SQIVND (reference sequence). CDR3 region: CASSRYGLAGDAEQYF. The DNA of the CDR3 is TGTGCCAGTAGTAGGTACGGACTAGCGGGAGACGCCGAGCAGTACTTC. Supplemented by reference TRBV19 and TRBJ2-7, the full variable domain reads DGGITQSPKYLFRKEGQNVTLSCEQNLNHDAMYWYRQDPGQGLRLIYYSQIVNDFQKGDIAEGYSVSREKKESFPLTVTSAQKNPTAFYLCASSRYGLAGDAEQYFGPGTRLTVT.

About this clone: The germline gene is not matched at one end of the junction; a read error may be the cause. DNA for the CDR3: TGTGCCAGCAGCTCAGGGACCTCCCACGAGCAGTACTTC. Its protein is CASSSGTSHEQYF. The chain joins TRBV11-3 to TRBJ2-5, with D perhaps assigned TRBD1 or TRBD2 (5 bases each). Matching the DNA end better, TRBJ2-7 makes the J call doubtful. CDR3 length: 13 residues. Per the germline V gene, CDR1 is SGHNT and CDR2 is YENEEA.

About this clone: Other DNA sequences in this specimen translate into the identical CDR3. The J gene is TRBJ1-3, the V gene TRBV19, with D uncertain. Per germline, CDR1 LNHDA and CDR2 SQIVND (reference sequence). V lost 3 bases and J lost 0, with 6 bases in between. This CDR3 spans 14 amino acids. The CDR3 DNA sequence: TGTGCCAGTAGTATCGGACTCTCTGGAAACACCATATATTTT. It specifies CASSIGLSGNTIYF.

The chain is built from TRBV6-5 and TRBJ2-7, with TRBD2 matching 7 bases. Germline CDR1 reads MNHEY; CDR2 reads SVGAGI. The CDR3 is made up of 15 amino acids. The V segment lost 7 bases and the J segment 0 bases; nucleotides outside the gene matches: 9. DNA for the CDR3: TGTGCCAGCAAAAGAAAGTGGGAGGGCTCCTACGAGCAGTACTTC. Translating gives CASKRKWEGSYEQYF.

The chain uses TRBV19 and TRBJ2-5; D tentatively fits TRBD1 or TRBD2 (5 bases each). There are 14 residues in the CDR3. The V end lost 2 bases, the J end lost 4 bases, and 11 bases lay between the germline ends. CDR1 and CDR2 from the germline V gene are LNHDA and SQIVND (reference sequence). The CDR3, as DNA: TGTGCCAGTAGTATAAGTCTGGGGACAGAGACCCAGTACTTC. Translating gives CASSISLGTETQYF.

The genes are TRBV30 and TRBJ2-5, with D hard to call. The J call may be wrong; the DNA end is better matched by TRBJ2-7. CDR1 GTSNPN and CDR2 SVGIG come from the germline V gene (reference sequence). The CDR3 runs to 11 residues. CDR3 sequence (DNA): TGTGCCTGGAGTGTAGTCAGCGAGCAGTACTTC. Translated: CAWSVVSEQYF.

As for this clone: Within the sample, other DNA sequences also encode this same CDR3. The CDR3 DNA reads TGCGCCAGCAGCCAGGGACAGGGGAACCAGCCCCAGCATTTT. This translates into CASSQGQGNQPQHF. J is TRBJ1-5 and V is TRBV4-1; 10 bases line up with TRBD1. V was pared by 3 bases and J by 7 bases, with 3 bases of the junction left unmatched. Germline V gene data show CDR1 as MGHRA and CDR2 as YSYEKL. This CDR3 has 14 residues.

The chain has TRBV5-1 and TRBJ2-2; 10 bases agree with TRBD2. Trimming removed 4 bases from V and 2 bases from J; junction bases left unmatched: 2. CDR3 size: 15 residues. Germline V CDR1 and CDR2: SGHRS, YFSETQ. The CDR3 is CASSQLAGNTGELFF. The CDR3 nucleotides read TGCGCCAGCAGCCAACTAGCGGGAAACACCGGGGAGCTGTTTTTT.

The V gene is TRBV7-9, the J gene TRBJ2-5; 9 positions match TRBD1. The CDR3 contains 13 residues. Germline CDR1 SEHNR, CDR2 FQNEAQ (reference sequence). J lost 4 bases, V lost 8 bases, and 5 bases had no gene match. The CDR3 loop is CASVQGAGETQYF. DNA of the CDR3: TGTGCCAGCGTACAGGGGGCAGGAGAGACCCAGTACTTC.

CDR3 residues: CASNGQEYNEQFF. CDR3 DNA: TGTGCCAGCAACGGACAGGAGTACAATGAGCAGTTCTTC. The rearrangement links TRBV6-6 to TRBJ2-1; TRBD1 aligns across 7 bases. This CDR3 is built from 13 residues. Unmatched junction bases numbered 4, after V lost 7 bases and J lost 4 bases. Germline CDR1 MNHNY, CDR2 SVGAGI (reference sequence).

The chain has TRBV4-1 and TRBJ1-4, with D hard to call. Trimming stripped 0 bases from V and 1 base from J, with 3 bases between. CDR3 length: 14 amino acids. Germline-derived CDR1 and CDR2 are MGHRA and YSYEKL. Here the CDR3 reads CASSQDLTNEKLFF. The CDR3 nucleotides read TGCGCCAGCAGCCAAGATCTAACTAATGAAAAACTGTTTTTT.

This chain links TRBV9 with TRBJ2-7; D is uncertain. The CDR3 totals 15 residues. The V gene lost 0 bases and the J gene lost 1 base, with 11 bases spanning the gap. Germline assignment: CDR1 SGDLS and CDR2 YYNGEE. CDR3 protein: CASSVDSSPSYEQYF. The DNA for the CDR3 is TGTGCCAGCAGCGTAGATTCCTCGCCTTCCTACGAGCAGTACTTC.

The gene calls are TRBV5-1 and TRBJ1-2, with a possible D match to TRBD1 (6 bases). From germline, CDR1 is SGHRS and CDR2 YFSETQ. The CDR3 has 16 residues. V gave up 3 bases and J gave up 2 bases, with 17 bases separating them. This CDR3 reads CASSYIPGQRNYGYTF. CDR3 nucleotide sequence: TGCGCCAGCAGCTACATTCCGGGACAAAGGAACTATGGCTACACCTTC.